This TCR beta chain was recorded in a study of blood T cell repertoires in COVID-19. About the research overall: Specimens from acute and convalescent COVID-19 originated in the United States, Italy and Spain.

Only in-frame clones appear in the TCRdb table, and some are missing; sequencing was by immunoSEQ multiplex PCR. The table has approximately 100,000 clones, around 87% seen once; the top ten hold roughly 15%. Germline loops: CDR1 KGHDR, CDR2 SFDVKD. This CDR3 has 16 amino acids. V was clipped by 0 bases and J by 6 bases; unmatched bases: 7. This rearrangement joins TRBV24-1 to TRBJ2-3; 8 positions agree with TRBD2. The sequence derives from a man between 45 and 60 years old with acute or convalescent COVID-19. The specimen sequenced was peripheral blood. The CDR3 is CATSDLGPGGRDTQYF. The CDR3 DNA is TGTGCCACCAGTGATTTGGGTCCGGGGGGGCGCGATACGCAGTATTTT.